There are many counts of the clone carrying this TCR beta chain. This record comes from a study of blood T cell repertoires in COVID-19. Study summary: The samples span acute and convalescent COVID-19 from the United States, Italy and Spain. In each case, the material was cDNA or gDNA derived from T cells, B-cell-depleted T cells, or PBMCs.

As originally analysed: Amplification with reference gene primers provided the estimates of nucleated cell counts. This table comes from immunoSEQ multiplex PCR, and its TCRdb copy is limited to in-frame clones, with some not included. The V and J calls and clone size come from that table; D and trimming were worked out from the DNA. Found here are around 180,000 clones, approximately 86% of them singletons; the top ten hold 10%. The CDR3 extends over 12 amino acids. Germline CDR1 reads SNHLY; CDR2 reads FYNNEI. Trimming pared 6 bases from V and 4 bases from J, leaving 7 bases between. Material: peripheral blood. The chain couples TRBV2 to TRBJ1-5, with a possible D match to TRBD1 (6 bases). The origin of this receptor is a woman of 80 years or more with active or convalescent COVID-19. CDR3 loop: CASRDSNQPQHF. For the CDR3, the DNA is TGTGCCAGCAGGGACAGTAATCAGCCCCAGCATTTT.